The rows below give T cell receptor beta chains drawn from one sample of a study of technical replicates of blood from a few donors. TCRdb keeps only in-frame clones here, not all; method: immunoSEQ multiplex PCR. The repertoire holds 65,000 to 90,000 clones, with roughly 93% as singletons. Sample: T cells isolated from PBMCs. Source of these receptors: a human donor in good health. CDR3s include the opening cysteine and the closing phenylalanine or tryptophan.

V,J,CDR3
TRBV5-1,TRBJ2-6,CASSLGGGSGANVLTF
TRBV29-1,TRBJ2-1,CSVPGLTNEQFF
TRBV28,TRBJ2-1,CASTLYEGQVEEGSYNEQFF
TRBV7-9,TRBJ2-7,CASSLSGTTYEQYF
TRBV11-2,TRBJ2-7,CASSLLRGLAGTFPYEQYF
TRBV6-1,TRBJ2-1,CASSAPGTSPYNEQFF
TRBV5-1,TRBJ1-1,CASSLSGITEAFF
TRBV29-1,TRBJ1-2,CAWSILDGYTF
TRBV29-1,TRBJ2-3,CSVVTSGKPDTQYF
TRBV7-9,TRBJ2-5,CASRTLRETQYF
TRBV6-6,TRBJ2-1,CASSYGAGGLSNEQFF
TRBV6-1,TRBJ1-5,CASSEGPVDQPQHF
TRBV30,TRBJ1-3,CAWTQIIGNTIYF
TRBV6-5,TRBJ2-1,CASRTSLDNEQFF
TRBV11-3,TRBJ1-5,CASSLGLSQPQHF
TRBV6-5,TRBJ2-1,CASSVAGYNEQFF
TRBV19,TRBJ2-2,CASHKQGGGIIGELFF
TRBV15,TRBJ1-2,CATSRDLNGDSIYGYTF
TRBV29-1,TRBJ2-1,CSVVEQGGNEQFF
TRBV6-5,TRBJ1-2,CASSGQYGYTF
TRBV5-1,TRBJ1-1,CASSFVTGMNTEAFF
TRBV6-6,TRBJ1-2,CASSYQSQYGYTF
TRBV9,TRBJ2-7,CASSVGGDYEQYF
TRBV30,TRBJ1-1,CAWSRQEALEAFF
TRBV4-1,TRBJ2-1,CASSQERANNEQFF
TRBV5-8,TRBJ1-5,CASSFLDHSNQPQHF
TRBV7-3,TRBJ2-1,CASSSTGGNEQFF
TRBV7-9,TRBJ2-3,CASSFTTGSESDTQYF
TRBV10-1,TRBJ1-1,CASGLPGSPMNTEAFF
TRBV9,TRBJ2-5,CASSVGEETQYF
TRBV2,TRBJ2-1,CAVQAPLNYNEQFF
TRBV18,TRBJ2-1,CASSPTGTSEGEQFF
TRBV19,TRBJ1-2,CASSPRTGGLRSYGYTF
TRBV5-4,TRBJ1-3,CASSPGTDRAGNTIYF
TRBV18,TRBJ2-3,CASSPLAGRDTQYF
TRBV10-3,TRBJ2-5,CAISDGGQETQYF
TRBV10-1,TRBJ2-1,CASSEGTGLYNEQFF
TRBV7-9,TRBJ2-1,CASSSTSGPYNEQFF
TRBV11-2,TRBJ1-1,CASSLRYRDRGNTEAFF
TRBV27,TRBJ2-1,CASSFSYYGNEQFF
TRBV6-1,TRBJ2-7,CASSEGAGIYEQYF
TRBV21-1,TRBJ2-7,CASSKDDRGKDSEWYEQYF
TRBV7-6,TRBJ2-1,CASSQPTSGGSNEQFF
TRBV27,TRBJ2-7,CASSLDRAGEQYF
TRBV4-1,TRBJ2-6,CASSPPSGANVLTF
TRBV10-1,TRBJ1-3,CASSESRGLAGNTIYF
TRBV7-6,TRBJ2-7,CASSLNQGAPPYEQYF
TRBV7-6,TRBJ2-7,CASSLGEGGYEQYF
TRBV6-6,TRBJ1-2,CASSIGTAYGYTF
TRBV28,TRBJ2-1,CASSLGETGREEQFF
TRBV30,TRBJ2-7,CAWSRQPYEQYF
TRBV10-1,TRBJ1-3,CATRQASGNTIYF
TRBV6-1,TRBJ1-2,CAGCDLRCTF
TRBV7-6,TRBJ1-4,CASSLTTGGGKLFF
TRBV29-1,TRBJ2-5,CSVSGQGQQETQYF
TRBV19,TRBJ1-5,CATSSRGGNQPQHF